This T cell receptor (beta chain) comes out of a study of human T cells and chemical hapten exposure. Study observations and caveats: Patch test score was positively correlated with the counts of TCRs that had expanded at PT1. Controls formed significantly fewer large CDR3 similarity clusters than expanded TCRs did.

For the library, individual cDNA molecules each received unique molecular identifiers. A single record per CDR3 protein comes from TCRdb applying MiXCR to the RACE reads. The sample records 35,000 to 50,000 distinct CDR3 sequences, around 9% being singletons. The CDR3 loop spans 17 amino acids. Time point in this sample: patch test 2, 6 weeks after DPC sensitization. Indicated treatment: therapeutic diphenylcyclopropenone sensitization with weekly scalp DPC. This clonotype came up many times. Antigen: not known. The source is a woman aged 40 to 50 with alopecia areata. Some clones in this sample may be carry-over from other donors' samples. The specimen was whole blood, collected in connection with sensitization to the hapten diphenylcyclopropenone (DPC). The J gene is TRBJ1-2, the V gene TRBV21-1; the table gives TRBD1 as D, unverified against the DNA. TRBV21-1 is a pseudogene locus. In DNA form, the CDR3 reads TGTGCCAGCAGCAGAAAGTTCCCATGGACAGGTGGATATGGCTACACCTTC. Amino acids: CASSRKFPWTGGYGYTF.